This paragraph reports one TCR beta chain. Its antigen is unknown. Base qualities are not provided; no much larger clone lies one nucleotide away. This sample stems from a study of blood T cell repertoires in COVID-19 (dated by TCRdb to 2018 to 2020). General notes on the study: Samples covering the acute and convalescent phases of COVID-19 were provided by collaborators in the United States, Italy and Spain. The prospective study material was composed of cDNA or gDNA derived from T cells, B-cell-depleted T cells, or PBMCs. Subjects who had been exposed to COVID-19, were actively infected with it, or had recovered from it provided the deeply sampled blood TCRbeta repertoires that made up the dataset. Where HLA class I and class II types were available, the types were taken from metadata supplied by the sample provider, not from assay-based typing. A freely available public database, intended as a resource for researchers studying the immune response to SARS-CoV-2, is where the repertoires were released. Samples were obtained from the ongoing ImmuneRACE study (first 160 participants) and from 1,254 subjects provided by 6 global collaborators. Sample metadata almost always included a de-identified subject ID, COVID-19 status, age in years and sex.

TCRbeta CDR3 regions were amplified from genomic DNA by means of the immunoSEQ Assay, a bias-controlled multiplex PCR. The authors' pipeline ran thus. Within the assay, amplification of reference gene primers was used to estimate how many nucleated cells each sample contained. To quantify the absolute abundance of each unique TCRbeta CDR3 rearrangement, sequence reads were collapsed and filtered. For each sample, productive Simpson clonality was calculated by taking the square root of Simpson's diversity index across productive rearrangements. TCRdb holds this immuneACCESS table with in-frame rearrangements only. Some clones are missing; in checked studies, unresolved V genes explain under half, and the rest has no known cause. V and J calls plus clone size are reproduced from that table; the DNA served to infer D and trimming. Here the sample has 80,000 to 95,000 clones; 80% to 90% occur a single time. Clones ranked in the top ten supply about 30% of the sample.

From the germline V gene, CDR1 is SGHTA and CDR2 is FQGNSA. The CDR3 covers 16 residues, taking in both the cysteine and the phenylalanine. The only DNA kept is the CDR3, 48 bases in frame from the first base. V has 1 base trimmed and J has 1 base trimmed; junction bases matching no gene number 6. Collaborating institutions collected whole blood in K2EDTA tubes following their own protocols. For TCRbeta analysis, collaborators shipped samples in one of three forms: frozen whole blood, isolated PBMCs, or DNA extracted from either of those sample types. The study at large found these results: The amount of clinical and demographic metadata varied by source and participant and was provided uncurated.

This chain is built from TRBV7-2 and TRBJ2-5; TRBD2 matches 7 bases in the middle. The clonotype originates from a man aged 50-60 years with active or convalescent COVID-19. The sample was peripheral blood. The DNA reads as follows: TGTGCCAGCAGCTTAGGGTTAGCGGGCGTCCAAGAGACCCAGTACTTC. The translation is CASSLGLAGVQETQYF.